These 5 T cell receptor beta chains were all obtained from the same sample, sequenced in a study of ipilimumab plus nivolumab after autologous stem cell transplantation (dated by TCRdb to the early 2020s). The protocol used for the library was the immunoSEQ multiplex PCR assay. Held by TCRdb, this immuneACCESS table contains in-frame sequences only and omits some clones. Under half of the omission traces to an unresolved V gene where checked; the cause of the rest is unknown. Recorded for this sample are 2,000 to 2,500 clones; roughly 93% of them occurred a single time. Clones ranked in the top ten supply 1.7% of the sample. The sample consisted of PBMCs, taken in a trial of ipilimumab plus nivolumab as post-transplant consolidation. The source is a male donor with primary mediastinal lymphoma.

In this sample, this clone turned up once. The chain links TRBV11-2 to TRBJ2-1, with D possibly matching TRBD2 (5 bases). From germline, CDR1 is SGHAT and CDR2 FQNNGV. This CDR3 is 15 amino acids long. Trimming pared 5 bases from V and 8 bases from J, leaving 19 bases between. The CDR3 loop is CASSRKSEVGDEQFF. CDR3 nucleotides: TGTGCCAGCAGCCGAAAATCGGAGGTGGGAGATGAGCAGTTCTTC.

V is TRBV6-5 and J is TRBJ2-7, with 10 bases fitting TRBD1. This CDR3 is built from 14 residues. V gave up 6 bases and J gave up 3 bases; unmatched junction bases: 5. The germline V gene has CDR1 MNHEY and CDR2 SVGAGI. The CDR3 DNA follows: TGTGCCAGCAGACGTGGACAGGGGGACTACGAGCAGTACTTC. Its translation is CASRRGQGDYEQYF.

The rearrangement uses TRBV6-5 and TRBJ1-3, with TRBD1 matching 7 bases. Per germline, CDR1 MNHEY and CDR2 SVGAGI. V gave up 7 bases and J gave up 5 bases; unmatched junction bases: 5. The CDR3 extends over 13 amino acids. In DNA, the CDR3 is TGTGCCAGCACAGGGGGTCCGAGAAACACCATATATTTT. Its protein is CASTGGPRNTIYF.

This clone was seen a few times. The chain employs TRBV4-1 and TRBJ2-7; TRBD1 might be the D (5 bases). Germline V CDR1 and CDR2: MGHRA, YSYEKL. The CDR3 runs 15 residues. V lost 0 bases to trimming and J lost 1 base, with 10 bases between them. CDR3 sequence: CASSQDGAGSYEQYF. As DNA, the CDR3 is TGCGCCAGCAGCCAAGATGGGGCAGGGTCCTACGAGCAGTACTTC.

CDR3 nucleotide sequence: TGCGCCAGCAGCCCCAAGGACGGCTACGAGCAGTACTTC. Protein sequence: CASSPKDGYEQYF. The V call is TRBV4-1, the J call TRBJ2-7, with D unresolved. The CDR3 covers 13 residues. From germline, CDR1 is MGHRA and CDR2 YSYEKL. V dropped 4 bases and J dropped 3 bases, with 10 bases sitting between them.